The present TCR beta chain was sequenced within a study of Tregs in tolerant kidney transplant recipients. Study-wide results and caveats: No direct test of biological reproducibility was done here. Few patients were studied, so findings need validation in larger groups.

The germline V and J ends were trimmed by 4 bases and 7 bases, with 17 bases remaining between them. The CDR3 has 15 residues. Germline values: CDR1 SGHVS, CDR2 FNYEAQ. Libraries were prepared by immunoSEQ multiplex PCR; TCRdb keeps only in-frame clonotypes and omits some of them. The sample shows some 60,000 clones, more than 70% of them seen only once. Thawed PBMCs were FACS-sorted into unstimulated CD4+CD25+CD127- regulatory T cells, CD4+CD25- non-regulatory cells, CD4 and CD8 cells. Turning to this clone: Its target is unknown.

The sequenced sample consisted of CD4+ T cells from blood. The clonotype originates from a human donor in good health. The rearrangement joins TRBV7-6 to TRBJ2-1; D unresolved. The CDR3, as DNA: TGTGCCAGCAGCTCTATTTCCTCCCCGGAGAATGAGCAGTTCTTC. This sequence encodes CASSSISSPENEQFF.